What follows are 19 T cell receptor beta chains derived from one specimen sequenced in a study of molecular identifiers for immune sequencing clone quantification. A single record per CDR3 protein comes from TCRdb applying MiXCR to the PCR reads. The sample has fewer than 10,000 distinct CDR3 sequences; just under 20% are singletons. The sequenced material came from naive CD8+ T cells from blood, with Jurkat cell RNA spiked in. Sample subset: FACS-sorted CD8+CD4-CCR7+CD45RA+ naive T cells. The source of these receptors is a human donor in good health. Some libraries in this study had Jurkat cell RNA spiked in.

As to this clonotype: This clone may be a read error of a much larger clone one base away. This chain links TRBV5-6 with TRBJ2-1; no reliable D call. Germline loops: CDR1 SGHDT, CDR2 YYEEEE. V was shortened by 4 bases and J by 0 bases, with 11 bases between the two germline ends. The CDR3 runs to 15 residues. CDR3 region: CASSTGSSSYNEQFF. DNA for the CDR3: TGTGCCAGCAGCACCGGGTCTAGCTCCTACAATGAGCAGTTCTTC.

By its share, this clonotype is medium-sized. This chain connects TRBV7-9 to TRBJ2-3, with TRBD1 identical over 8 bases. The CDR3 is 12 amino acids. With V trimmed by 5 bases and J by 8 bases, 3 bases remained unmatched. Germline V gives CDR1 SEHNR, CDR2 FQNEAQ (reference sequence). The CDR3 sequence is CASSTGGGTQYF. DNA for the CDR3: TGTGCCAGCAGCACAGGGGGAGGTACGCAGTATTTT.

This clonotype was seen many times. The chain has TRBV4-1 and TRBJ2-7, with 15 bases identical to TRBD2. This CDR3 spans 16 amino acids. V was clipped by 4 bases and J by 4 bases; unmatched bases: 5. The germline CDR1 and CDR2 sequences are MGHRA and YSYEKL. For the CDR3, the DNA is TGCGCCAGCAGCCCCACCGGACTAGCGGGAGGGTACGAGCAGTACTTC. This codes for CASSPTGLAGGYEQYF.

This clonotype is labeled medium-sized (0.01 to 0.1%). V usage is TRBV12-3 or TRBV12-4 and J usage is TRBJ2-5, with a tentative D call TRBD2 (7 bases). V was cut by 2 bases and J by 0 bases, with 13 bases left in between. CDR3 length: 16 amino acids. This CDR3 reads CASSLLGGQYQETQYF. In DNA, the CDR3 is TGTGCCAGCAGTTTATTGGGGGGGCAGTACCAAGAGACCCAGTACTTC.

The rearrangement uses TRBV5-4 and TRBJ2-7, with D unclear. Trimming left V 0 bases short and J 2 bases short, with 3 bases between. The CDR3 is 12 amino acids. Germline CDR1 and CDR2: SGHNT and YYREEE (reference sequence). CDR3 in amino acids: CASSLGTYEQYF. In DNA, the CDR3 is TGTGCCAGCAGCTTGGGTACCTACGAGCAGTACTTC.

This chain uses TRBV4-2 with TRBJ1-5; 7 bases fit TRBD1. This CDR3 has 15 residues. Germline values: CDR1 LGHNA, CDR2 YNFKEQ. V trimming: 4 bases; J trimming: 1 base; junction bases outside the gene matches: 4. This CDR3 is CASSPQGDSNQPQHF. For the CDR3, the DNA is TGTGCCAGCAGCCCGCAGGGGGACAGCAATCAGCCCCAGCATTTT.

The chain links TRBV27 to TRBJ2-6; TRBD1 might be the D (6 bases). The CDR3 spans 16 residues. V lost 6 bases and J lost 0, with 12 bases in between. Germline lookup yields CDR1 MNHEY and CDR2 SMNVEV (reference sequence). The CDR3 DNA sequence: TGTGCCAGCAGCCTGACAGGCAGCTCTGGGGCCAACGTCCTGACTTTC. Amino acid sequence: CASSLTGSSGANVLTF.

This clonotype is deemed medium-sized. The CDR3 nucleotides read TGTGCCAGCAGGCCGGGACAGGCGCCTGGAGAGACCCAGTACTTC. Protein product: CASRPGQAPGETQYF. The genes are TRBV2 and TRBJ2-5, with TRBD1 matching over 8 bases. With 6 bases clipped from V and 4 bases from J, the junction kept 10 bases outside the gene matches. CDR3 length: 15 amino acids. Germline V lookup: CDR1 SNHLY, CDR2 FYNNEI. The entire variable domain, with the rest obtained from reference TRBV2 and TRBJ2-5, is as follows: EPEVTQTPSHQVTQMGQEVILRCVPISNHLYFYWYRQILGQKVEFLVSFYNNEISEKSEIFDDQFSVERPDGSNFTLKIRSTKLEDSAMYFCASRPGQAPGETQYFGPGTRLLVL.

The chain joins TRBV19 to TRBJ2-1, with 10 bases aligning to TRBD2. The CDR3 runs to 15 residues. V lost 7 bases, J lost 1 base, and 4 bases stayed unmatched. The germline V gene has CDR1 LNHDA and CDR2 SQIVND (reference sequence). Written as DNA, the CDR3 is TGTGCCAGTACCATAGCGGGAGGATCCTACAATGAGCAGTTCTTC. Protein sequence: CASTIAGGSYNEQFF.

In the case of this clonotype: A junction end diverges from the germline sequence, so it may reflect a read error. The chain joins TRBV20-1 to TRBJ2-7, with D perhaps TRBD1 or TRBD2 (7 bases each). This CDR3 is 15 amino acids long. The V gene's germline CDR1 is DFQATT and CDR2 SNEGSKA (reference sequence). The CDR3 DNA sequence: TGCAGCGCTAGAGGCCAGGGGGGGGCCCCATACGAGCAGTACTTC. It yields the protein CSARGQGGAPYEQYF.

This clonotype is medium-sized within its sample. The rearrangement joins TRBV7-9 to TRBJ2-7; 8 bases agree with TRBD1. V lost 3 bases, J lost 4 bases, and 5 bases stayed unmatched. CDR3 length: 14 amino acids. In germline, CDR1 is SEHNR, CDR2 FQNEAQ (reference sequence). This CDR3 reads CASSLGQVVYEQYF. CDR3 in DNA: TGTGCCAGCAGCTTGGGACAGGTAGTGTACGAGCAGTACTTC.

This clonotype was observed a single time. This chain connects TRBV6-5 to TRBJ2-3; maybe TRBD1 (5 bases). The CDR3 consists of 15 residues. Germline V CDR1 and CDR2: MNHEY, SVGAGI. Trimming took 0 bases from V and 6 from J, leaving 13 bases between them. The CDR3 here is CASSYSSGSGDTQYF. The CDR3, as DNA: TGTGCCAGCAGTTACTCGTCAGGTTCAGGGGATACGCAGTATTTT.

V and J are TRBV7-2 and TRBJ2-3; D is uncertain. Deletions cut 5 bases from V and 2 bases from J, with 14 bases between. The CDR3 has 15 amino acids. Germline V gives CDR1 SGHTA, CDR2 FQGNSA. The DNA for the CDR3 is TGTGCCAGCAGCCGGCCGAGTATGGCCACAGATACGCAGTATTTT. It specifies CASSRPSMATDTQYF.

At least ten counts were recorded for this clonotype. V is TRBV30 and J is TRBJ1-6, with D possibly TRBD1 on 6 matching bases. The length of the CDR3 is 15 residues. Trimming cost V 5 bases and J 6 bases, with 17 bases left between them. Germline CDR1 reads GTSNPN; CDR2 reads SVGIG (reference sequence). CDR3 region: CAWYPQGTGNSPLHF. The CDR3 region has the DNA TGTGCCTGGTACCCACAGGGAACGGGTAATTCACCCCTCCACTTT.

J is TRBJ2-2 and V is TRBV9; D unresolved. There are 15 residues in the CDR3. V dropped 1 base and J dropped 1 base, with 8 bases sitting between them. Germline assignment: CDR1 SGDLS and CDR2 YYNGEE. The CDR3 DNA is TGTGCCAGCAGCGTACTCGAGGTGAACACCGGGGAGCTGTTTTTT. Protein product: CASSVLEVNTGELFF.

In its sample, this clonotype ranks as medium-sized. CDR3 sequence reads: CASSYLSGMETQYF. The CDR3 DNA sequence: TGTGCCAGCAGTTACCTTAGCGGAATGGAGACCCAGTACTTC. The chain joins TRBV6-5 to TRBJ2-5, with D perhaps matching TRBD2 (6 bases). This CDR3 is 14 amino acids long. Germline loops: CDR1 MNHEY, CDR2 SVGAGI. Trimming took 2 bases from V and 5 from J, leaving 12 bases between them.

This clonotype is deemed medium-sized. This chain joins TRBV19 and TRBJ2-1; the match to TRBD2 covers 8 bases. This CDR3 is 18 amino acids long. Trimming cost V 4 bases and J 0 bases; bases outside gene matches: 11. Per germline, CDR1 LNHDA and CDR2 SQIVND (reference sequence). The CDR3 spells CASSTPEVAGSSYNEQFF. The CDR3, as DNA: TGTGCCAGTAGTACCCCCGAGGTAGCGGGAAGCTCCTACAATGAGCAGTTCTTC.

Within the sample, this clonotype is medium-sized. The chain is built from TRBV29-1 and TRBJ1-1; D not resolved. Germline loops: CDR1 SQVTM, CDR2 ANQGSEA. Trimming removed 3 bases from V and 0 bases from J, with 2 bases in between. The CDR3 is 11 amino acids. CDR3 protein: CSVEMNTEAFF. The CDR3 region has the DNA TGCAGCGTTGAGATGAACACTGAAGCTTTCTTT.

This clonotype is medium-sized by share. This chain links TRBV6-2 or TRBV6-3 with TRBJ2-3; D is possibly TRBD1 or TRBD2 (6 bases each). Between the trimmed V and J ends, which lost 2 bases and 0 bases, there was a span of 9 bases. This CDR3 has 15 residues. Per the germline V gene, CDR1 is MNHEY and CDR2 is SVGEGT. CDR3 DNA sequence: TGTGCCAGCAGTTACAGGGGGGCTAGCACAGATACGCAGTATTTT. Amino acids: CASSYRGASTDTQYF.